This record concerns one T cell receptor beta chain sequence. Its cognate antigen is unknown. UMI-labeled TRB cDNA libraries were prepared by 5' RACE. One entry per CDR3 protein, without DNA, is what TCRdb gives after re-calling the 5' RACE reads. The listing records around 84,000 distinct CDR3 sequences. These data come from a study of CXCR3-negative and CXCR3-positive naive CD8 T cells. Study context: Each library gave roughly 1.5 +/- 0.3 million of approximately 150 million TRB reads. Study-level findings and limits: Memory CD8+ cells showed much lower diversity, while both naive subsets displayed comparably high diversity. CXCR3-negative naive cells had less hydrophobic TRB CDR3s than did CXCR3-positive naive cells. Memory, not naive, CXCR3-negative and CXCR3-positive cells differed in TRBV-TRBJ usage.

The V gene's germline CDR1 is MDHEN and CDR2 SYDVKM. The CDR3 runs to 14 residues. Source material: naive CXCR3+ CD8+ T cells from blood. Regarding subset: CD45RO-CCR7+CD27+CD95- naive CD8+ T cells expressing CXCR3 (TNR3+). This TCR derives from a human donor in good health. Some clones in this sample may be carry-over from other donors' samples. V is TRBV28 and J is TRBJ2-3. CDR3 loop: CASSFEKATDTQYF.